Listed here are 2 T cell receptor beta chains from one sample, sequenced in a study of T-cell memory formation after mild COVID-19. MiXCR, run by TCRdb on the 5' RACE reads, gives a single entry per CDR3 protein. The sample shows over 25,000 distinct CDR3 sequences, approximately 21% of them seen only once. The sample consisted of PBMCs or a T cell subset sorted from them (not recorded which). The receptors were sampled from an adult who had mild COVID-19 (a few samples of this study predate the infection). Cell type and time point are not known.

Ten or more counts support this clonotype. The CDR3 loop is CASSYRRNTEAFF. The CDR3 DNA follows: TGTGCCAGCAGCTACAGAAGGAACACTGAAGCTTTCTTT. The chain has TRBV5-6 and TRBJ1-1; no clear D gene. CDR1 is SGHDT and CDR2 is YYEEEE in the germline V gene. Trimming removed 3 bases at V and 1 base at J, with 7 bases between. The CDR3 consists of 13 residues.

The table lists this clonotype with many counts. The chain uses TRBV12-3 or TRBV12-4 and TRBJ1-5; TRBD1 agrees at 9 bases. V dropped 5 bases and J dropped 2; count of bases not matched to a gene: 4. This CDR3 region has 15 residues. The CDR3 DNA is TGTGCCAGCAGTCGGGGACAGGGACGCAATCAGCCCCAGCATTTT. Amino acid sequence: CASSRGQGRNQPQHF.